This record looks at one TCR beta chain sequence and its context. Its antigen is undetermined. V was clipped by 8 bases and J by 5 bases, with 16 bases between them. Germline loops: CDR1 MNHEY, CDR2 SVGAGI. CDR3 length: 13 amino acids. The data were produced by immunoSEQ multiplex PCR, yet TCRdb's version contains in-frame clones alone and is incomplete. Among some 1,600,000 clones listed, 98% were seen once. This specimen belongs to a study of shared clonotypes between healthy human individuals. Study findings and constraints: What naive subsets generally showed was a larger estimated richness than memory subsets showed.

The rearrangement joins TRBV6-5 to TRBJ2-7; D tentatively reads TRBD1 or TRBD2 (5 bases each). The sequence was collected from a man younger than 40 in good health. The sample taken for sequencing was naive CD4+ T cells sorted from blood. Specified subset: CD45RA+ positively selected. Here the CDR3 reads CASSVGTLHEQYF. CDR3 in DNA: TGTGCCAGCTCCGTGGGGACCTTGCACGAGCAGTACTTC.